A single sample gave rise to the 13 T cell receptor beta chains below, sequenced in a study of blood T cells in healthy people across ages. Through a sample-barcoded 5' primer and a J-beta primer mix, a second PCR was run for roughly 7 to 12 cycles. TCRdb passed the 5' RACE reads through MiXCR, listing each CDR3 protein once. The sample has approximately 800,000 distinct CDR3 sequences, under 40% seen once; the top ten hold under 15%. The sequenced sample consisted of blood. All receptors come from a man aged 18 to 29 in good health.

The CDR3 is CASSVMGRSPSSYNEQFF. DNA of the CDR3: TGTGCCAGCAGCGTAATGGGTAGGAGTCCTAGCTCCTACAATGAGCAGTTCTTC. The rearrangement joins TRBV9 to TRBJ2-1; no reliable D call. V dropped 1 base and J dropped 0 bases, with 17 bases sitting between them. Per germline, CDR1 SGDLS and CDR2 YYNGEE. The CDR3 loop spans 18 amino acids. Full variable domain (remainder filled in from reference TRBV9 and TRBJ2-1): DSGVTQTPKHLITATGQRVTLRCSPRSGDLSVYWYQQSLDQGLQFLIQYYNGEERAKGNILERFSAQQFPDLHSELNLSSLELGDSALYFCASSVMGRSPSSYNEQFFGPGTRLTVL.

The chain has TRBV27 and TRBJ2-6, with D possibly TRBD1 on 5 matching bases. Between the trimmed V and J ends, which lost 2 bases and 0 bases, there was a span of 11 bases. The CDR3 is 17 amino acids. The germline V gene encodes CDR1 MNHEY and CDR2 SMNVEV (reference sequence). CDR3 sequence (DNA): TGTGCCAGCAGTTTAAGACAGCAAAGCTCTGGGGCCAACGTCCTGACTTTC. Amino acid sequence: CASSLRQQSSGANVLTF.

This chain uses TRBV4-3 with TRBJ1-4, with unresolved D. V was shortened by 0 bases and J by 8 bases, with 13 bases between the two germline ends. Germline V gene lookup returns CDR1 LGHNA and CDR2 YSLEER. This CDR3 comprises 15 residues. CDR3 sequence (DNA): TGCGCCAGCAGCCAAGAGGCAACCCAAAGAGAAAAACTGTTTTTT. Its translation is CASSQEATQREKLFF.

This chain connects TRBV12-3 or TRBV12-4 to TRBJ1-2; a weak D match, TRBD1 (5 bases). V dropped 5 bases and J dropped 3 bases, with 16 bases sitting between them. There are 15 residues in the CDR3. The CDR3 sequence: CASSGRASLDYGYTF. The CDR3 region has the DNA TGTGCCAGCAGTGGCAGGGCGTCCCTAGACTATGGCTACACCTTC.

The table lists this clonotype with many counts. The V call is TRBV6-6, the J call TRBJ2-7; D not resolved. The ends were cut back, 4 bases at V and 2 bases at J, with 15 bases in the middle. Per germline, CDR1 MNHNY and CDR2 SVGAGI (reference sequence). This CDR3 contains 15 residues. The CDR3 DNA is TGTGCCAGCAGTTTCGGCTCACCTACAACCTACGAGCAGTACTTC. Translation gives CASSFGSPTTYEQYF.

V usage is TRBV4-1 and J usage is TRBJ2-1, with D possibly being TRBD1 (6 bases). Germline V CDR1 and CDR2: MGHRA, YSYEKL. This CDR3 comprises 16 residues. Trimming stripped 1 base from V and 5 bases from J, with 15 bases between. This chain's CDR3 is CASSQGVSGVHNEQFF. Here the CDR3 DNA reads TGCGCCAGCAGCCAAGGGGTCTCAGGGGTCCACAATGAGCAGTTCTTC.

This clonotype was found a few times. This chain links TRBV20-1 with TRBJ1-2; the D gene is possibly TRBD1 (5 bases). Trimming took off 5 bases at V and 1 base at J, with 20 bases between the two ends. The CDR3 totals 16 residues. Germline lookup yields CDR1 DFQATT and CDR2 SNEGSKA (reference sequence). CDR3 loop: CSAPRKGRPVNYGYTF. CDR3 nucleotide sequence: TGCAGTGCTCCCCGTAAGGGGCGCCCAGTTAACTATGGCTACACCTTC.

This clonotype was observed many times. At one end, the junction sequence differs from germline, possibly due to a read error. The chain joins TRBV4-3 to TRBJ1-2, with TRBD1 identical over 9 bases. The CDR3 is 13 amino acids. The V gene's germline CDR1 is LGHNA and CDR2 YSLEER. In DNA, the CDR3 is TGTGCCAGCAGCCAGGACAGGGGAGGCGGCTACACCTTC. It encodes CASSQDRGGGYTF.

CDR3 coding DNA: TGTGCCAGCACCAATGACAATCAAATAGGGGAGACCCAGTACTTC. Protein sequence: CASTNDNQIGETQYF. V usage is TRBV7-2 and J usage is TRBJ2-7; D uncertain. The J call may be mistaken, given a closer DNA end match to TRBJ2-5. In germline, CDR1 is SGHTA, CDR2 FQGNSA. This CDR3 spans 15 amino acids.

This clonotype was recorded at least ten times. The chain is built from TRBV12-3 or TRBV12-4 and TRBJ2-7, with D unclear. The V end was cut by 4 bases, the J end by 1 base, with 5 bases between. CDR3 length: 12 residues. As DNA, the CDR3 is TGTGCCAGCAGTTGGGTTTCCTACGAGCAGTACTTC. This codes for CASSWVSYEQYF.

This clonotype was seen at least ten times. V gene TRBV20-1 combines with J gene TRBJ2-3, with TRBD2 matching 10 bases. V was pared by 6 bases and J by 4 bases, with 7 bases of the junction left unmatched. Germline V gene sequence: CDR1 DFQATT, CDR2 SNEGSKA (reference sequence). This CDR3 has 14 amino acids. DNA for the CDR3: TGCAGTGCCCAGCGGGGGGGCCGACCAGATACGCAGTATTTT. Translated: CSAQRGGRPDTQYF.

This clonotype came up a few times. The rearrangement uses TRBV27 and TRBJ2-6, with D perhaps being TRBD1 or TRBD2 (6 bases each). V was trimmed by 7 bases and J by 2 bases, leaving 9 bases between them. The CDR3 spans 14 residues. The germline V gene has CDR1 MNHEY and CDR2 SMNVEV (reference sequence). CDR3 region: CASTGAAGANVLTF. The CDR3 DNA reads as TGTGCCAGCACGGGGGCGGCTGGGGCCAACGTCCTGACTTTC.

This clonotype was counted at least ten times. The chain uses TRBV12-3 or TRBV12-4 and TRBJ1-2, with 7 nucleotides matching TRBD1. The CDR3 totals 14 residues. The J segment lost 4 bases and the V segment lost 4 bases, leaving 6 bases of the junction unmatched. The CDR3 protein is CASSSAGQTYGYTF. CDR3 coding DNA: TGTGCCAGCAGTTCAGCGGGACAGACCTATGGCTACACCTTC.